The clone carrying this TCR beta chain was counted only a few times. Germline CDR1 reads SNHLY; CDR2 reads FYNNEI. V was pared by 7 bases and J by 0 bases, with 8 bases between. The CDR3 has 13 residues. The data stem from a study of blood T cells in healthy people across ages. The authors ran a second PCR of about 7 to 11 cycles using a sample-barcoded 5' primer and a J-beta primer mix. Via MiXCR, TCRdb re-called the 5' RACE reads, giving one row per CDR3 protein. The sample lists more than 1,400,000 distinct CDR3 sequences, 42% occurring once. The V gene is TRBV2, the J gene TRBJ2-3, with D possibly matching TRBD2 (5 bases). The sequence was collected from a woman under 30 in good health. Material: blood. Here the CDR3 DNA reads TGTGCCAGCAATCGCGGGAGCACAGATACGCAGTATTTT. This translates into CASNRGSTDTQYF.